A single sample gave rise to the 6 T cell receptor beta chains below, sequenced in a study of control samples from healthy donors and cancer patients. The data were produced by immunoSEQ multiplex PCR, yet TCRdb's version contains in-frame clones alone and is incomplete. The sample carries about 75,000 clones, about 93% recorded once. The sample consisted of blood. The receptors shown here come from a woman in her 40s in good health.

The genes are TRBV5-4 and TRBJ2-2; 11 bases are a match to TRBD2. Trimming took 5 bases from V and 1 from J; bases not matched to a gene: 7. Per germline, CDR1 SGHNT and CDR2 YYREEE (reference sequence). The CDR3 has 17 residues. The CDR3 DNA is TGTGCCAGCAGAACGGGGCTAGCGGGAGGGAACACCGGGGAGCTGTTTTTT. As protein: CASRTGLAGGNTGELFF.

This rearrangement joins TRBV27 to TRBJ1-1; TRBD1 might be the D (5 bases). V lost 2 bases and J lost 4, with 14 bases in between. This CDR3 has 15 residues. Germline-derived CDR1 and CDR2 are MNHEY and SMNVEV (reference sequence). The CDR3 coding sequence is TGTGCCAGCAGTTTAAGAGGGGTTGGGGCCACTGAAGCTTTCTTT. Translation gives CASSLRGVGATEAFF.

The chain combines TRBV25-1 with TRBJ1-6, with D possibly TRBD1 on 6 matching bases. V lost 6 bases and J lost 0, with 12 bases in between. The CDR3 contains 16 residues. In germline, CDR1 is MGHDK, CDR2 SYGVNS. CDR3 sequence reads: CASSRDIVSYNSPLHF. The CDR3 bases are TGTGCCAGCAGCCGGGACATAGTCTCCTATAATTCACCCCTCCACTTT.

This clone is a singleton in its sample. V usage is TRBV5-8 and J usage is TRBJ2-7; 9 bases map to TRBD2. Germline CDR1 and CDR2: SGHTS and YDEGEE. J was trimmed by 0 bases and V by 4 bases; bases with no gene match: 8. The CDR3 sequence is 16 residues long. The CDR3 loop reads CASSDGGSGGSYEQYF. DNA for the CDR3: TGTGCCAGCAGCGACGGGGGTAGCGGGGGCTCCTACGAGCAGTACTTC.

The V and J genes are TRBV27 and TRBJ2-1; D may match TRBD1 or TRBD2 (5 bases each). Germline values: CDR1 MNHEY, CDR2 SMNVEV (reference sequence). The CDR3 has 16 residues. The ends were cut back, 2 bases at V and 6 bases at J, with 17 bases in the middle. CDR3 sequence: CASSLAGRVAVNEQFF. CDR3 DNA: TGTGCCAGCAGTTTAGCGGGCAGGGTGGCCGTCAATGAGCAGTTCTTC.

V is TRBV4-1 and J is TRBJ1-5; TRBD1 agrees at 7 bases. Germline CDR1 MGHRA, CDR2 YSYEKL. After removal of 2 bases from V and 6 bases from J, the junction contained 4 bases not matched to a gene. This CDR3 comprises 14 residues. DNA of the CDR3: TGCGCCAGCAGCCAAACAGGGGTAAGTCAGCCCCAGCATTTT. Protein product: CASSQTGVSQPQHF.